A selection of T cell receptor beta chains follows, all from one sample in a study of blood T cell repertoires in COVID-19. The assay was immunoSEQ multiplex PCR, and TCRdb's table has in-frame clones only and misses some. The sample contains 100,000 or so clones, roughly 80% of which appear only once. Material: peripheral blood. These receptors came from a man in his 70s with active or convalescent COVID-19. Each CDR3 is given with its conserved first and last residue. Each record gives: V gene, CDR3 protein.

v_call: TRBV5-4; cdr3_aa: CASSSPGSVEKLFF
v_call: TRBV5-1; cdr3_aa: CASSPGGRIDGYTF
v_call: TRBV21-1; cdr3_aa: CASSKTAEKLFF
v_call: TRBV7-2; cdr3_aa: CASSLLAGVPETQYF
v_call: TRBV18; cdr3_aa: CASSASGDNEQFF
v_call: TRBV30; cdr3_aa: CACGGDDYNSPLHF
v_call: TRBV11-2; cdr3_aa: CASSFSDSGNTIYF
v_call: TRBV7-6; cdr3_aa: CASSLASQGAGETQYF
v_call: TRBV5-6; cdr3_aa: CASSSSSGGRETQYF
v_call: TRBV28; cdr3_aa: CASGRAYNEQFF
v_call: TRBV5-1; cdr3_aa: CASSLREGRPTGELFF
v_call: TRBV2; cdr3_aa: CASNGQGFTEAFF
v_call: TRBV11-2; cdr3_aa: CASSLLRQGAETQYF
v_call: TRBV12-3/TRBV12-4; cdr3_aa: CASSLGSNYGYTF
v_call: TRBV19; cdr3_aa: CASREGRSTDTQYF
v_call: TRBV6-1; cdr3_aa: CASSDVVGTGSTDTQYF
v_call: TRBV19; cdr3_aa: CASRPSVGLQEKLFF
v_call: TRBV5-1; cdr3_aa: CASSSGTVQETQYF
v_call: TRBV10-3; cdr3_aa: CAISGTSGGKTQYF
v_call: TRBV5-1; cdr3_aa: CASYKGAGMNTEAFF
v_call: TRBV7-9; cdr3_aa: CASSRTAYLNTEAFF
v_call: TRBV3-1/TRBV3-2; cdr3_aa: CASSQQVGTGPPQETQYF
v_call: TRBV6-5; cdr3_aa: CASEGQGYGYTF
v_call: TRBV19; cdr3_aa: CASQLGRGSYSNQPQHF
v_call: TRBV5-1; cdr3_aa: CASSSGQGSTEAFF
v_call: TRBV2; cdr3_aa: CASSEEGAGYGYTF
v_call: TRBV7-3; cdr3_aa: CASSPGLAGTRETQYF
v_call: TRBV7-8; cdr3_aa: CASSSDQGRATEAFF
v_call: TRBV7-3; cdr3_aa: CASSLGATSGYTF
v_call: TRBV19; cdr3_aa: CASSISAGKDTQYF
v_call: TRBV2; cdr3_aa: CASRYYSNQPQHF
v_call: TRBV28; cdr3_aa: CASTPGGTSGSPEQYF